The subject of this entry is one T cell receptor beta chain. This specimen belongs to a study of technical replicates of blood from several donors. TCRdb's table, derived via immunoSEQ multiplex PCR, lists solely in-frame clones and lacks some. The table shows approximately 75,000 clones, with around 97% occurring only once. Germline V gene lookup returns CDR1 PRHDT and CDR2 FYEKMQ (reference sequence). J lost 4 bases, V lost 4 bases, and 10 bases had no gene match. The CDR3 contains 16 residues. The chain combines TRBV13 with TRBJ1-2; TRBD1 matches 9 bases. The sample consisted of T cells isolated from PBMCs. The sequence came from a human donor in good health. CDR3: CASSSLWDRVVYGYTF. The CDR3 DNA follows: TGTGCCAGCAGCTCTCTGTGGGACAGGGTAGTCTATGGCTACACCTTC.